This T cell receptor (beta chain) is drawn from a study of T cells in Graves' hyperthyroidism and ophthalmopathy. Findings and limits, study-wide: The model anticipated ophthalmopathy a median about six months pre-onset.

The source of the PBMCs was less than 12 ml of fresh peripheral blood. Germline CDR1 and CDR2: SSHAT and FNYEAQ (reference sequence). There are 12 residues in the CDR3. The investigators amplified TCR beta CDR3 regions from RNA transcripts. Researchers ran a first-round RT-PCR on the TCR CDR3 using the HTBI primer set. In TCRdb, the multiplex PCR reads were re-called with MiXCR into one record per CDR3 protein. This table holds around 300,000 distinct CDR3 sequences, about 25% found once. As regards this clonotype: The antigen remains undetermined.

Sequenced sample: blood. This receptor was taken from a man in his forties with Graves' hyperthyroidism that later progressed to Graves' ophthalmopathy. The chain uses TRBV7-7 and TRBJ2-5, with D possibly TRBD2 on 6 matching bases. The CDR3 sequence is CASAGPQETQYF. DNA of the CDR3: TGTGCTTCGGCGGGGCCACAAGAGACCCAGTACTTC.